This entry lists 25 T cell receptor beta chains sequenced from one sample in a study of blood T cell repertoires in COVID-19. Clones were read by immunoSEQ multiplex PCR, and TCRdb kept only the in-frame ones, dropping some. Among some 220,000 clones listed, 70% to 90% were seen once. Material: peripheral blood. The receptors were sampled from a woman between 65 and 79 years old with COVID-19, enrolled during active disease.

In its sample, this clone was seen once. J is TRBJ1-2 and V is TRBV4-2; D may be TRBD1 (6 bases). The length of the CDR3 is 14 residues. Germline assignment: CDR1 LGHNA and CDR2 YNFKEQ. The V end was cut by 0 bases, the J end by 7 bases, with 12 bases between. The CDR3 spells CASSQDEGGGGYTF. In DNA, the CDR3 is TGTGCCAGCAGCCAAGATGAAGGGGGTGGTGGCTACACCTTC.

The gene calls are TRBV2 and TRBJ2-2; 8 nucleotides agree with TRBD2. Germline V gene sequence: CDR1 SNHLY, CDR2 FYNNEI. Trimming at V came to 9 bases and at J to 2 bases, leaving 8 bases not matched to a gene. This CDR3 is 15 amino acids long. CDR3 DNA sequence: TGTGCCAGTCGGGGGGGCAGGGTTAACACCGGGGAGCTGTTTTTT. This encodes CASRGGRVNTGELFF.

V gene TRBV9 combines with J gene TRBJ2-4; 10 nucleotides agree with TRBD1. V dropped 4 bases and J dropped 7; count of bases not matched to a gene: 11. Germline V gene data show CDR1 as SGDLS and CDR2 as YYNGEE. This CDR3 is 16 amino acids long. The CDR3, as DNA: TGTGCCAGCAGCCCCCAATGGGACAGGGGATGGAACATTCAGTACTTC. Protein sequence: CASSPQWDRGWNIQYF. The whole variable domain, filled in from reference TRBV9 and TRBJ2-4, reads DSGVTQTPKHLITATGQRVTLRCSPRSGDLSVYWYQQSLDQGLQFLIQYYNGEERAKGNILERFSAQQFPDLHSELNLSSLELGDSALYFCASSPQWDRGWNIQYFGAGTRLSVL.

In this sample, this clone turned up once. The rearrangement links TRBV6-6 to TRBJ1-5; D ambiguous. Trimming cost V 4 bases and J 9 bases, with 13 bases left between them. In germline, CDR1 is MNHNY, CDR2 SVGAGI (reference sequence). There are 13 residues in the CDR3. The CDR3 reads CASSLGPYTPQHF. As DNA, the CDR3 is TGTGCCAGCAGTTTGGGCCCGTACACGCCCCAGCATTTT.

The chain couples TRBV21-1 to TRBJ2-1; the table assigns TRBD2, which was not confirmed against the DNA. TRBV21-1 is shown as a pseudogene. This CDR3 has 15 residues. CDR3 residues: CASSNSGSSYNEQFF. In DNA form, the CDR3 reads TGTGCCAGCAGCAATAGCGGGAGCTCCTACAATGAGCAGTTCTTC.

The chain couples TRBV28 to TRBJ1-1; TRBD1 is a possible D gene (5 bases). V lost 1 base, J lost 10 bases, and 16 bases lay in between. The CDR3 has 14 residues. Germline CDR1 reads MDHEN; CDR2 reads SYDVKM. The CDR3 DNA follows: TGTGCCAGCAGTTTATACTTACAGGTTGCTGGAGCTTTCTTT. Encoded protein: CASSLYLQVAGAFF.

This chain uses TRBV7-8 with TRBJ2-1, with D possibly matching TRBD1 (5 bases). The V gene's germline CDR1 is SGHVS and CDR2 FQNEAQ. V was shortened by 8 bases and J by 2 bases, with 10 bases between the two germline ends. The length of the CDR3 is 13 residues. The CDR3 here is CASLKGAYNEQFF. CDR3 DNA: TGTGCCAGCCTCAAAGGGGCCTACAATGAGCAGTTCTTC. The full variable domain, rest sourced from reference TRBV7-8 and TRBJ2-1, is GAGVSQSPRYKVAKRGQDVALRCDPISGHVSLFWYQQALGQGPEFLTYFQNEAQLDKSGLPSDRFFAERPEGSVSTLKIQRTQQEDSAVYLCASLKGAYNEQFFGPGTRLTVL.

This clone was recorded once. The chain carries TRBV4-3 and TRBJ1-3, with no clear D. Trimming took off 2 bases at V and 3 bases at J, with 14 bases between the two ends. The CDR3 runs 16 residues. The germline gives CDR1 LGHNA, CDR2 YSLEER. CDR3 nucleotides: TGCGCCAGCAGCCAACAGCAGGCCGAGCTTGGAAACACCATATATTTT. Protein product: CASSQQQAELGNTIYF.

This clone was counted a single time. The chain links TRBV7-8 to TRBJ1-5; a possible D gene is TRBD1 (5 bases). CDR1 and CDR2 from the germline V gene are SGHVS and FQNEAQ. V was clipped by 0 bases and J by 5 bases, with 14 bases between them. The CDR3 covers 16 residues. CDR3 residues: CASSLAGRRPDQPQHF. The CDR3 coding sequence is TGTGCCAGCAGCTTAGCGGGGCGGAGACCGGATCAGCCCCAGCATTTT.

This chain's CDR3 is CASSFGLNQPQHF. The CDR3 region has the DNA TGTGCCAGCAGCTTTGGGCTCAATCAGCCCCAGCATTTT. The chain joins TRBV11-3 to TRBJ1-5; D is uncertain. V was clipped by 3 bases and J by 3 bases, with 6 bases between them. The germline V gene has CDR1 SGHNT and CDR2 YENEEA. This CDR3 comprises 13 residues. Full variable domain (rest looked up from reference TRBV11-3 and TRBJ1-5): EAGVVQSPRYKIIEKKQPVAFWCNPISGHNTLYWYLQNLGQGPELLIRYENEEAVDDSQLPKDRFSAERLKGVDSTLKIQPAELGDSAVYLCASSFGLNQPQHFGDGTRLSIL.

The chain couples TRBV10-3 to TRBJ2-7; D is ambiguous. Germline CDR1 is ENHRY and CDR2 is SYGVKD. This CDR3 has 12 residues. With 4 bases removed from V and 0 bases from J, the gap between germline ends came to 4 bases. CDR3 sequence (DNA): TGTGCCATCAGTGGGAGCTCCTACGAGCAGTACTTC. This encodes CAISGSSYEQYF.

The V and J genes are TRBV7-8 and TRBJ1-1, with 7 positions matching TRBD1. CDR3 length equals 15 residues. Trimming took 5 bases from V and 8 from J; bases not matched to a gene: 14. From germline, CDR1 is SGHVS and CDR2 FQNEAQ. CDR3 protein: CASSHRGGAYEEAFF. CDR3 DNA: TGTGCCAGCAGCCACAGGGGTGGGGCCTACGAGGAAGCTTTCTTT.

The chain has TRBV4-3 and TRBJ1-4; no clear D gene. Germline CDR1 reads LGHNA; CDR2 reads YSLEER. Trimming pared 3 bases from V and 7 bases from J, leaving 12 bases between. The CDR3 is 14 residues long. In DNA, the CDR3 is TGCGCCAGCAGCCAGTGGACTATGGGTGAAAAACTGTTTTTT. Its protein is CASSQWTMGEKLFF.

The J gene is TRBJ2-1, the V gene TRBV9; TRBD2 might be the D (6 bases). The CDR3 sequence is 17 residues long. Looked up from germline, CDR1 is SGDLS and CDR2 is YYNGEE. Deletions cut 4 bases from V and 0 bases from J, with 17 bases between. DNA for the CDR3: TGTGCCAGCAGCCTCCCCCCTGCGGGGAACTCCTACAATGAGCAGTTCTTC. Protein product: CASSLPPAGNSYNEQFF.

The V call is TRBV9, the J call TRBJ2-3; tentative D call: TRBD2 (5 bases). Germline CDR1 SGDLS, CDR2 YYNGEE. Trimming shortened V by 4 bases and J by 2 bases, and 11 bases separated the two germline ends. The CDR3 sequence is 14 residues long. The CDR3 is CASSLGLFTDTQYF. Here the CDR3 DNA reads TGTGCCAGCAGCCTTGGACTCTTCACAGATACGCAGTATTTT.

This chain joins TRBV30 and TRBJ1-5, with 10 bases lining up with TRBD1. Looked up from germline, CDR1 is GTSNPN and CDR2 is SVGIG (reference sequence). V lost 3 bases, J lost 2 bases, and 13 bases stayed unmatched. The CDR3 extends over 18 amino acids. CDR3 loop: CAWSAGTGDSLGNQPQHF. The CDR3 DNA reads as TGTGCCTGGAGCGCTGGGACAGGGGACTCCTTGGGCAATCAGCCCCAGCATTTT.

The chain is built from TRBV19 and TRBJ2-5; maybe TRBD2 (5 bases). Trimming took off 0 bases at V and 4 bases at J, with 12 bases between the two ends. The CDR3 has 15 residues. CDR1 and CDR2 from the germline V gene are LNHDA and SQIVND (reference sequence). CDR3 coding DNA: TGTGCCAGTAGTATAGAACCCGTGAGCGGAGAGACCCAGTACTTC. Translation gives CASSIEPVSGETQYF. The complete variable domain, with remaining parts taken from reference TRBV19 and TRBJ2-5, reads DGGITQSPKYLFRKEGQNVTLSCEQNLNHDAMYWYRQDPGQGLRLIYYSQIVNDFQKGDIAEGYSVSREKKESFPLTVTSAQKNPTAFYLCASSIEPVSGETQYFGPGTRLLVL.

The table lists this clone with a count of one. V and J are TRBV7-2 and TRBJ1-2, with 7 bases matching TRBD1. CDR1 and CDR2 from the germline V gene are SGHTA and FQGNSA. The CDR3 is 14 amino acids. The V gene end was trimmed by 4 bases and the J gene end by 2 bases; junction bases not matched to a gene: 4. Here the CDR3 DNA reads TGTGCCAGCAGCTACCCGGGACAGAACTATGGCTACACCTTC. The encoded protein is CASSYPGQNYGYTF.

The chain couples TRBV10-2 to TRBJ2-1; D perhaps matches TRBD2 (6 bases). CDR3 size: 22 residues. Trimming shortened V by 0 bases and J by 0 bases, and 27 bases separated the two germline ends. CDR1 WSHSY and CDR2 SAAADI come from the germline V gene. This CDR3 is CASSESTRPTLRGYSSYNEQFF. CDR3 nucleotide sequence: TGCGCCAGCAGTGAGTCGACTCGACCCACCCTGCGGGGATATAGCTCCTACAATGAGCAGTTCTTC.

V and J are TRBV14 and TRBJ2-2, with 12 bases lining up with TRBD2. V gave up 0 bases and J gave up 2 bases; unmatched junction bases: 4. Germline assignment: CDR1 SGHDN and CDR2 FVKESK. The CDR3 has 18 residues. The CDR3 reads CASSQEPSGGANTGELFF. The CDR3 bases are TGTGCCAGCAGCCAAGAACCTAGCGGGGGGGCAAACACCGGGGAGCTGTTTTTT.

This clone appeared once. CDR3 in DNA: TGCGCCAGCAGTTTAGGCGGCAACCTCGATGAGCAGTTCTTC. Translation gives CASSLGGNLDEQFF. The gene calls are TRBV5-1 and TRBJ2-1; D is unresolved. V lost 5 bases and J lost 8, with 17 bases in between. The CDR3 sequence is 14 residues long. Germline V gives CDR1 SGHRS, CDR2 YFSETQ.

This chain joins TRBV7-2 and TRBJ2-3; 9 nucleotides align to TRBD1. The germline V gene encodes CDR1 SGHTA and CDR2 FQGNSA. The CDR3 is 14 residues long. The V gene end was trimmed by 6 bases and the J gene end by 4 bases; junction bases not matched to a gene: 5. The CDR3 here is CASSWDRVADTQYF. The CDR3 coding sequence is TGTGCCAGCAGTTGGGACAGGGTGGCAGATACGCAGTATTTT.

This chain links TRBV6-2 or TRBV6-3 with TRBJ1-5; no firm D call. Trimming removed 6 bases at V and 1 base at J, with 10 bases between. Germline values: CDR1 MNHEY, CDR2 SVGEGT. This CDR3 has 14 amino acids. The CDR3 coding sequence is TGTGCCAGCAGCCTTGGACTGAGCAATCAGCCCCAGCATTTT. Residues: CASSLGLSNQPQHF.

The chain is built from TRBV6-6 and TRBJ2-5, with TRBD2 identical over 9 bases. CDR3 length: 15 residues. Unmatched junction bases numbered 7, after V lost 2 bases and J lost 6 bases. Germline V gene sequence: CDR1 MNHNY, CDR2 SVGAGI (reference sequence). CDR3 sequence: CASSYGRGGQKTQYF. In DNA, the CDR3 is TGTGCCAGCAGTTACGGGCGGGGGGGCCAGAAGACCCAGTACTTC.

This chain uses TRBV19 with TRBJ1-5; the D gene is possibly TRBD1 (6 bases). The CDR3 has 15 amino acids. Per the germline V gene, CDR1 is LNHDA and CDR2 is SQIVND (reference sequence). The germline V and J ends were trimmed by 8 bases and 2 bases, with 16 bases remaining between them. The CDR3 region has the DNA TGTGCCAGTGGGCCCCAGGGGAGAGGCAATCAGCCCCAGCATTTT. Its protein product is CASGPQGRGNQPQHF.